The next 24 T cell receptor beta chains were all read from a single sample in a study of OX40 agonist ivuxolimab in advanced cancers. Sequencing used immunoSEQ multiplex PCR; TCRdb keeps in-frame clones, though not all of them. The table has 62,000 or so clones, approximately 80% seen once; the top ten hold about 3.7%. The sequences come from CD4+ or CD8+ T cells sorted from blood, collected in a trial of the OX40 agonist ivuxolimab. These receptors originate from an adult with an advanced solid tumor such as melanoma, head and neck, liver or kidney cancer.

In DNA form, the CDR3 reads TGTGCCAGCAGCGTGGGTAGCGGAACGAACACCGGGGAGCTGTTTTTT. Translation gives CASSVGSGTNTGELFF. V usage is TRBV9 and J usage is TRBJ2-2, with D possibly being TRBD2 (6 bases). With 2 bases removed from V and 0 bases from J, the gap between germline ends came to 11 bases. Germline V gene lookup returns CDR1 SGDLS and CDR2 YYNGEE. The CDR3 consists of 16 residues.

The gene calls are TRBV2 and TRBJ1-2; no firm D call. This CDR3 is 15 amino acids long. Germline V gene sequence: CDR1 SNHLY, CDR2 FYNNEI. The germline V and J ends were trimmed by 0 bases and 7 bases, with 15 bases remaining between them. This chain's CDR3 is CASSEAMRERGGYTF. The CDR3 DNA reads TGTGCCAGCAGTGAAGCGATGAGGGAACGGGGTGGCTACACCTTC.

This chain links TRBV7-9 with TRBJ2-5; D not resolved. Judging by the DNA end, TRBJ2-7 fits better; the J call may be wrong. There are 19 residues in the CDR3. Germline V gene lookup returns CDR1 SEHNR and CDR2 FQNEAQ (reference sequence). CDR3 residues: CASSLVVTDSRMSSYEQYF. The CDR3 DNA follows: TGTGCCAGCAGCTTAGTCGTCACAGACTCACGAATGAGCTCCTACGAGCAGTACTTC.

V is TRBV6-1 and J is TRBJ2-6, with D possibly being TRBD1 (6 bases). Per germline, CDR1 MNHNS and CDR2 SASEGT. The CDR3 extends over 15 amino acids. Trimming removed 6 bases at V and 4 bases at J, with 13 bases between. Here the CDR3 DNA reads TGTGCCAGCAGGACCAGGGGATCCGGGGCCAACGTCCTGACTTTC. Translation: CASRTRGSGANVLTF.

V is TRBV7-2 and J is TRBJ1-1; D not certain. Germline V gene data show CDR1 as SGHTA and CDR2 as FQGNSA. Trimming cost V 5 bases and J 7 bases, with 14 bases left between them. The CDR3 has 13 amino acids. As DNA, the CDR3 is TGTGCCAGCAGCACAGATGTAATGGGTGAAGCTTTCTTT. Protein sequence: CASSTDVMGEAFF.

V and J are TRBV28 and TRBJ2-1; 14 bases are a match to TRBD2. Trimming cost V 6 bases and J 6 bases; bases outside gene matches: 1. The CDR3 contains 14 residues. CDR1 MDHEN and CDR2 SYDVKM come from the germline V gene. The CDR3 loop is CASRGTSGSNEQFF. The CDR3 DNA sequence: TGTGCCAGCAGGGGGACTAGCGGGAGCAATGAGCAGTTCTTC.

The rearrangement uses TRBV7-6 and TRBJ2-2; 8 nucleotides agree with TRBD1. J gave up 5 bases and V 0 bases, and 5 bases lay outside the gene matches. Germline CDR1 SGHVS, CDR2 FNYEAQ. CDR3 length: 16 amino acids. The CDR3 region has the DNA TGTGCCAGCAGCTTAGCGGGCAGGGGGCGTACCGGGGAGCTGTTTTTT. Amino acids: CASSLAGRGRTGELFF.

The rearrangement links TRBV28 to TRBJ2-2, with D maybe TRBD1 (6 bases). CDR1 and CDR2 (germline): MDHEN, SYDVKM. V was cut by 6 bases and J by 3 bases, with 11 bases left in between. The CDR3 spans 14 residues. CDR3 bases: TGTGCCAGCAGGGGGACACCTTACACCGGGGAGCTGTTTTTT. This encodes CASRGTPYTGELFF.

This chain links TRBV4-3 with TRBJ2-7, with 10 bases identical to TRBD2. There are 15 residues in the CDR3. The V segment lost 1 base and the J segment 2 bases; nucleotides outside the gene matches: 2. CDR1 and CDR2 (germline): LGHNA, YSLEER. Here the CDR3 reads CASSQVLAGPYEQYF. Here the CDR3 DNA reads TGCGCCAGCAGCCAAGTACTAGCGGGACCCTACGAGCAGTACTTC.

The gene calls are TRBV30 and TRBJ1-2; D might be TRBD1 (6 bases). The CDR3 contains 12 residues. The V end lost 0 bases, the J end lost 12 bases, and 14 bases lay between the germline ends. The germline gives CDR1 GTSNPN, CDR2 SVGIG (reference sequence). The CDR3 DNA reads TGTGCCTGGAGTGTTGGTACAGGGATGCACACCTTC. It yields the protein CAWSVGTGMHTF. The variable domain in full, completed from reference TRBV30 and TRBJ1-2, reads SQTIHQWPATLVQPVGSPLSLECTVEGTSNPNLYWYRQAAGRGLQLLFYSVGIGQISSEVPQNLSASRPQDRQFILSSKKLLLSDSGFYLCAWSVGTGMHTFGSGTRLTVV.

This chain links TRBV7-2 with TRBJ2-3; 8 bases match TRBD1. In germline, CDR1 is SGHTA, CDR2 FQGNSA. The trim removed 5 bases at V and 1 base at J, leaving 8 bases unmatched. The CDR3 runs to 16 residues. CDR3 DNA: TGTGCCAGCAGCCCACAAAGACAGGGGCGCACAGATACGCAGTATTTT. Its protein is CASSPQRQGRTDTQYF.

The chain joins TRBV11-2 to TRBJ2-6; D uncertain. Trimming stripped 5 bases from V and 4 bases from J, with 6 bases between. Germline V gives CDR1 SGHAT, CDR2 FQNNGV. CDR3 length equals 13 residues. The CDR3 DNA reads TGTGCCAGCAGCCCGCCCGGGGCCAACGTCCTGACTTTC. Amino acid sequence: CASSPPGANVLTF.

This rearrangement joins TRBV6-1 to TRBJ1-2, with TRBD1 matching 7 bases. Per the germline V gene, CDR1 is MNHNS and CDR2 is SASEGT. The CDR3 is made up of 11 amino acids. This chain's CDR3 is CPNDRDHGYTF. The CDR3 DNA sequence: TGTCCCAATGACAGGGATCATGGCTACACCTTC.

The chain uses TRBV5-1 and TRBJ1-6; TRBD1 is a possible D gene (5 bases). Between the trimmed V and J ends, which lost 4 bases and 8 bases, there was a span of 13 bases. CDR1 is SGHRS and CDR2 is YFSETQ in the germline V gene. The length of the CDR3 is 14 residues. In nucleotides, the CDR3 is TGCGCCAGCAGCCCCGGGACGGCGGATTCACCCCTCCACTTT. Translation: CASSPGTADSPLHF.

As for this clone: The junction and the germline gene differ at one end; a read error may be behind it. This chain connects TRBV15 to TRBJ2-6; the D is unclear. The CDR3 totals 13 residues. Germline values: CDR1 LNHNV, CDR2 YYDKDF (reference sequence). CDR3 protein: CASRRSGTNVLTF. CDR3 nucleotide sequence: TGTGCCAGCAGGCGCTCTGGGACCAACGTCCTGACTTTC. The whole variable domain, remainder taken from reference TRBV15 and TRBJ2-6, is DAMVIQNPRYQVTQFGKPVTLSCSQTLNHNVMYWYQQKSSQAPKLLFHYYDKDFNNEADTPDNFQSRRPNTSFCFLDIRSPGLGDTAMYLCASRRSGTNVLTFGAGSRLTVL.

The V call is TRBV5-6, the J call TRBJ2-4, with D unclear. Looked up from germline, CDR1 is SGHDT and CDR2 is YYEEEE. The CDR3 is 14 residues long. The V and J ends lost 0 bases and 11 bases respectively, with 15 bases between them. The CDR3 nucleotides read TGTGCCAGCAGCTTGGCAGGACCCGGTTTCGTTCAGTACTTC. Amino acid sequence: CASSLAGPGFVQYF.

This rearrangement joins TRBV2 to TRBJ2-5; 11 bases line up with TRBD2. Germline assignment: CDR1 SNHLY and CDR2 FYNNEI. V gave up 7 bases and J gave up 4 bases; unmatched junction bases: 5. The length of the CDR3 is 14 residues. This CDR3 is CASKPLAGVETQYF. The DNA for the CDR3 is TGTGCCAGCAAACCACTAGCGGGAGTAGAGACCCAGTACTTC. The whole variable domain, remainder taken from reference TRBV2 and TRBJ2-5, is EPEVTQTPSHQVTQMGQEVILRCVPISNHLYFYWYRQILGQKVEFLVSFYNNEISEKSEIFDDQFSVERPDGSNFTLKIRSTKLEDSAMYFCASKPLAGVETQYFGPGTRLLVL.

CDR3 in amino acids: CASSPSLTSGRVGEQFF. CDR3 nucleotides: TGTGCCAGCTCACCAAGCCTGACTAGCGGGAGGGTTGGTGAGCAGTTCTTC. This rearrangement joins TRBV18 to TRBJ2-1; TRBD2 agrees at 14 bases. Trimming at V came to 2 bases and at J to 9 bases, leaving 9 bases not matched to a gene. Germline V gene data show CDR1 as KGHSH and CDR2 as LQKENI. The CDR3 runs 17 residues.

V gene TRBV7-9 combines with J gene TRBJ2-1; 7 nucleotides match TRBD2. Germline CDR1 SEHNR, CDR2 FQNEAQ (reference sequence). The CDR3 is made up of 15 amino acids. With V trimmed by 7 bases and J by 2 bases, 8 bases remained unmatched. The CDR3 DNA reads TGTGCCAGCATCTTCGGGAGGTTGACCTACAATGAGCAGTTCTTC. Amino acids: CASIFGRLTYNEQFF.

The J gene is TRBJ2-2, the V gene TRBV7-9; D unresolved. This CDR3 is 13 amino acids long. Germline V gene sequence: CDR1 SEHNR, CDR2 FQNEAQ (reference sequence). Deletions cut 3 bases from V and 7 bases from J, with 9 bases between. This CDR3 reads CASSFIDVGELFF. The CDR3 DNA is TGTGCCAGCAGCTTCATAGATGTCGGGGAGCTGTTTTTT.

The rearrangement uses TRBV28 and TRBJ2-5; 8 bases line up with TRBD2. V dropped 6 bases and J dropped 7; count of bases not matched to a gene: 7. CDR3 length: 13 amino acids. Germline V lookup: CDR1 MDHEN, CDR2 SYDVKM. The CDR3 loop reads CASSPAGVGTQYF. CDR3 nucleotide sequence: TGTGCCAGCAGCCCAGCGGGAGTGGGGACCCAGTACTTC.

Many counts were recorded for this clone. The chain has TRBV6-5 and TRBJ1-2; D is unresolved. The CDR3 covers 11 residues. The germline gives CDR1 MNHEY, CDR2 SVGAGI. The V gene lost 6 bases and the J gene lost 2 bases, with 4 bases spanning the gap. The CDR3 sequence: CASRGNYGYTF. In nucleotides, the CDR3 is TGTGCCAGCAGGGGGAACTATGGCTACACCTTC.

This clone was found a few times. In DNA form, the CDR3 reads TGTGCCAGTAGTCTCCGGACAAACTCCTACGAGCAGTACTTC. This translates into CASSLRTNSYEQYF. V is TRBV19 and J is TRBJ2-7; possible D gene TRBD1, 5 bases. CDR3 length equals 14 residues. Per the germline V gene, CDR1 is LNHDA and CDR2 is SQIVND (reference sequence). Trimming left V 5 bases short and J 0 bases short, with 11 bases between.

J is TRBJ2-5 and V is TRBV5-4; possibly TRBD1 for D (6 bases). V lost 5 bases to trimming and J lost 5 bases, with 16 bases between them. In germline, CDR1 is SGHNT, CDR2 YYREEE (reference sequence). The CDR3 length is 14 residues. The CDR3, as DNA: TGTGCCAGCAGTTCAGGGGAAGGTGTGGAGACCCAGTACTTC. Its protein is CASSSGEGVETQYF.